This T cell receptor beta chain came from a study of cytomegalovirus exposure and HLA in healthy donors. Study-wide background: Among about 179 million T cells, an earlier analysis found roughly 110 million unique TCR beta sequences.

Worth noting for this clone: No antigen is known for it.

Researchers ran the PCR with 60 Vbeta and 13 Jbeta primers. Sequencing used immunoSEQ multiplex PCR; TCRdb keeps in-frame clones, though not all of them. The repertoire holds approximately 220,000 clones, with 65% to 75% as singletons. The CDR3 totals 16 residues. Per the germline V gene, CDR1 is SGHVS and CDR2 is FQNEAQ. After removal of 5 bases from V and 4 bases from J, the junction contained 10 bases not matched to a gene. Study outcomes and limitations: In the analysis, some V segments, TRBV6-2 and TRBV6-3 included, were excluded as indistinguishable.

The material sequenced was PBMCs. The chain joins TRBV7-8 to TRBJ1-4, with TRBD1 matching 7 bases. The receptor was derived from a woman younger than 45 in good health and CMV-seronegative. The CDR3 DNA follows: TGTGCCAGCAGCCCTAAGACAGGGATAAATAATGAAAAACTGTTTTTT. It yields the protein CASSPKTGINNEKLFF.